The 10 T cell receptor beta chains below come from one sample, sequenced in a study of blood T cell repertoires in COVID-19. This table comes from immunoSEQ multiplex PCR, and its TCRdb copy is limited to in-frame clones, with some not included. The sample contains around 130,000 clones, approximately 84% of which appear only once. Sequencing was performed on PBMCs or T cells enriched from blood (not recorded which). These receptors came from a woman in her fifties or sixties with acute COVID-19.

CDR3 sequence reads: CASSLTTGGLFYGYTF. CDR3 in DNA: TGCGCCAGCAGCCTGACGACAGGGGGACTCTTCTATGGCTACACCTTC. The chain has TRBV4-1 and TRBJ1-2, with 9 bases matching TRBD1. The CDR3 runs to 16 residues. V lost 4 bases, J lost 4 bases, and 10 bases stayed unmatched. Germline V CDR1 and CDR2: MGHRA, YSYEKL.

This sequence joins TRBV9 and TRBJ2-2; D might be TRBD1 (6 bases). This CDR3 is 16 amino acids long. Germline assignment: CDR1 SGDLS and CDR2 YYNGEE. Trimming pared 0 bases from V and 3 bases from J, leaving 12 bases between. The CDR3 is CASSVVGAPDTGELFF. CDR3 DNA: TGTGCCAGCAGCGTAGTGGGGGCGCCGGACACCGGGGAGCTGTTTTTT.

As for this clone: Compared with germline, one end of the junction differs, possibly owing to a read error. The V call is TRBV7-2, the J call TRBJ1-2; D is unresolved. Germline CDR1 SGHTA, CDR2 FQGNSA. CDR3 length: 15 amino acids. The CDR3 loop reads CASSLAIQSNYGYTF. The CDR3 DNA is TGTGCCAGCAGCCTAGCAATACAGTCTAACTATGGCTACACCTTC.

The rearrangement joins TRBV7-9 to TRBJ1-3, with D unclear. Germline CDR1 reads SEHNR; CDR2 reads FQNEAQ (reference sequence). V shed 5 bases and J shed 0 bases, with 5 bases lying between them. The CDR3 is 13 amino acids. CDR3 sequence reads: CASSESSGNTIYF. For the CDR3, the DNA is TGTGCCAGCAGCGAGAGCTCTGGAAACACCATATATTTT.

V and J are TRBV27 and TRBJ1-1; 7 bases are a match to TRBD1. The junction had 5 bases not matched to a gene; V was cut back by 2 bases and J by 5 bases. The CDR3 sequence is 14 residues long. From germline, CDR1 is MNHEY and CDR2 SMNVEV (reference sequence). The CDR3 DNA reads TGTGCCAGCAGTTTAAGACAGGGATGGACTGAAGCTTTCTTT. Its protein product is CASSLRQGWTEAFF.

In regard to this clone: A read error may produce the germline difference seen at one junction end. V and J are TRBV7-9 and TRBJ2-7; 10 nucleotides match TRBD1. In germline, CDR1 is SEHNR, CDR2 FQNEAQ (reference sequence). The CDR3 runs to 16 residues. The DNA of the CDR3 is TGTGCCAGCAGCTTCGACCCGGGACAGGGGTCCTCCGAGCAGTACTTC. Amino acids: CASSFDPGQGSSEQYF.

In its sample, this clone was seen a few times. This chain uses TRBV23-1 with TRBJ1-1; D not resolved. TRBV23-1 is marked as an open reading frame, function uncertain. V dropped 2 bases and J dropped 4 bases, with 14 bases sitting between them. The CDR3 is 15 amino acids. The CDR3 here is CASSQKVEEPTEAFF. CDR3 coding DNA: TGCGCCAGCAGTCAAAAGGTGGAGGAACCCACTGAAGCTTTCTTT.

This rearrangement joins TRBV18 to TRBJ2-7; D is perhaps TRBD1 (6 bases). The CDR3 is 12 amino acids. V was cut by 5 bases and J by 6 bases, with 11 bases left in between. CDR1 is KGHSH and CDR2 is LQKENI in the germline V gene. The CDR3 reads CASSSRDTEQYF. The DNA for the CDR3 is TGTGCCAGCTCATCCCGGGACACCGAGCAGTACTTC.

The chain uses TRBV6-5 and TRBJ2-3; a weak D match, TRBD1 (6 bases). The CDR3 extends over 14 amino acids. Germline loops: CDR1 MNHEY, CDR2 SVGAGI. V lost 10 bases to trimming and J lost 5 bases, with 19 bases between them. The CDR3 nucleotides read TGTGCCACCAAAAAAGGACAGTTTGGAGATACGCAGTATTTT. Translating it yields CATKKGQFGDTQYF.

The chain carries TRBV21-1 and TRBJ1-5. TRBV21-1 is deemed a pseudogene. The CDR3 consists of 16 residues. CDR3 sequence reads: CASSKGAGKDNQPQHF. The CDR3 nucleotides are TGTGCCAGCAGCAAAGGAGCCGGGAAAGACAATCAGCCCCAGCATTTT.